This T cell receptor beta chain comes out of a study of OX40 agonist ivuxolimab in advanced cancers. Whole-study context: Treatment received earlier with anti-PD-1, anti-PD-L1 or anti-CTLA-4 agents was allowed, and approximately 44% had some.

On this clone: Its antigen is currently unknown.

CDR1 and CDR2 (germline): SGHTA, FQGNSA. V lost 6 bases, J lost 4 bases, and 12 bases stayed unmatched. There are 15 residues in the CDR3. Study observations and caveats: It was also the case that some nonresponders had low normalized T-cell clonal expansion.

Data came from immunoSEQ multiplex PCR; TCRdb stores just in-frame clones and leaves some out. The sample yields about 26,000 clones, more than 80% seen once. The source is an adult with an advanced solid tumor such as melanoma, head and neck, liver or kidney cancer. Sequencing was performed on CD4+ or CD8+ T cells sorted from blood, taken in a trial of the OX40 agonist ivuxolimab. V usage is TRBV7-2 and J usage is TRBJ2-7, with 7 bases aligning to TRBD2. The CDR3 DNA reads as TGTGCCAGCAGGACCCGGCCCCAGGGAGGGTACGAGCAGTACTTC. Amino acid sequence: CASRTRPQGGYEQYF.